This T cell receptor beta chain derives from a study of vaccination effects on CD4 cells after COVID-19 (dated 2022 in TCRdb). With regard to the full study: Each participant got two doses of an mRNA SARS-CoV-2 vaccine, either BNT162b2 or mRNA-1273. The study compared SARS-CoV-2 spike-specific CD4+ TCR repertoires before and after mRNA vaccination in COVID-19 convalescent patients and infection-naive vaccine recipients. The full study included around nine COVID-19 convalescent patients and a few SARS-CoV-2-naive healthy vaccine recipients. Cultures from other donors in the study were sequenced using the Oncomine TCR Beta short-read assay on an Illumina iSeq 100.

Beyond this particular receptor, the publication reports: Limitations of the study were the small number of convalescent patients and the absence of early post-infection timepoints. Clones induced by infection and clones induced by vaccination both contracted markedly at late timepoints after vaccination, which fits with T cell responses waning over time. In healthy vaccine recipients, vaccine-induced clones were almost all SARS-CoV-2 mono-reactive, with only 1 of 255 cross-reactive with common cold coronaviruses.

To identify antigen-specific CD4+ T cell clonotypes by their expansion, the ViraFEST assay first stimulated PBMC with viral peptide pools and then applied TCR sequencing. After about 9 days of culture, CD4+ T cells were isolated with the EasySep CD4+ T cell isolation kit. Negative nucleocapsid antibody results before and after vaccination confirmed that the healthy vaccine recipients had no prior SARS-CoV-2 infection. Over 1.5 million PBMC per well were cultured with 10 ug/ml peptides in IMDM containing around 4.6% human AB serum, roughly 10 IU/ml IL-2 and gentamicin. Half of the culture medium was replaced with fresh IL-2-containing medium on days 3 and 7. Unless noted otherwise, every peptide stimulation condition was grown in triplicate wells. Using Ficoll-Paque Plus gradient centrifugation, PBMC were separated from whole blood and then either used fresh or cryopreserved at -140C. The overlapping peptide pools covered the spike proteins of SARS-CoV-2 and of the common cold coronaviruses HCoV-NL63, HCoV-OC43 and HCoV-229E. The QIAamp micro DNA kit was used to extract genomic DNA from the cultured CD4+ T cells.

This clone was counted only a few times. Its cognate antigen has yet to be identified. No quality values exist for individual bases; no much larger clone is one base distant. Library method: the immunoSEQ multiplex PCR assay. TCR beta CDR3 sequencing was performed on DNA from the cultured, isolated CD4+ T cells. From the authors' description of their analysis: Non-productive TCR sequences were removed, reads were trimmed to the CDR3 region, and CDR3s of at least 7 amino acids were retained. Antigen-specific clonotypes were identified using the MANAFEST web app by comparison of expansion in peptide wells against reference cultures. Positive clones required FDR<0.05 expansion versus reference and all other wells, odds ratio above 5, and frequency above 0.1% in two replicate wells. Cross-reactive clonotypes were defined as significantly expanded in SARS-CoV-2 spike wells and in at least one common cold coronavirus spike condition. Levenshtein distance calculated with the stringdist R package was used to assess CDR3 similarity, and unrooted trees were constructed with ape in R 3.6.1. The immuneACCESS repertoire file appears here via TCRdb, limited to in-frame rearrangements. These files lack a portion of the clones; in checked studies, under half of the deficit traces to unresolved V genes, and the cause of the others is not known. The DNA gave D and trimming, while V, J and clone size come from that table. The sample table records around 23,000 clones; over 70% of these occur just once. The ten top clones hold about 9.3% of the sample.

V and J are truncated by 2 bases and 5 bases respectively, leaving an intervening sequence of 18 bases. CDR1 and CDR2 are read off the germline V gene as MNHNS and SASEGT. Including the terminal cysteine and phenylalanine, the CDR3 comprises 17 residues. CDR3 DNA only is kept here, 51 bases in frame from base 1. The rearranged segments are TRBV6-1 and TRBJ2-2, and perhaps TRBD2 as D gene, on 7 matching bases. The input for sequencing was CD4+ T cells from PBMCs cultured with HCoV-NL63 spike peptides, taken before COVID-19 vaccination. The sample's cell subset or site, from its label and the paper: HCoV-NL63 spike overlapping peptide pool stimulation. This sequence was found in a human donor who received a COVID-19 vaccine. The encoded CDR3 is CASSEIGWEGVTGELFF. Read as DNA, the sequence is TGTGCCAGCAGTGAAATAGGTTGGGAGGGGGTGACCGGGGAGCTGTTTTTT.